This TCR beta chain stems from a study of Ad26.COV2.S vaccination and SARS-CoV-2 variants. Study as a whole: The trial was COV1001 and the donor's arm was Ad26.COV2.S. Ad26.COV2.S given intramuscularly, once or twice 56 days apart.

The treatment is: approximately 18 received Ad26.COV2.S at low or high dose, single or two shots; 5 received placebo; per-sample allocation not given. At day 63 after the first vaccine or placebo injection, samples were drawn. The repertoire was sequenced with immunoSEQ multiplex PCR; TCRdb's copy has only in-frame clones and lacks some. The table lists a few hundred thousand clones, more than 75% of them singletons, with around 3.6% in the top ten. In this sample, this clone turned up once. The receptor was isolated from a person aged 18-65 years who received the Ad26.COV2.S COVID-19 vaccine or a placebo. Here the sequenced sample was peripheral blood, taken in a trial of Ad26.COV2.S vaccine versus placebo.

In nucleotides, the CDR3 is TGTGCCAGCAGTGAAGCGGCTTTACCCCAATCACCCCTCCACTTT. Translating it yields CASSEAALPQSPLHF. The chain links TRBV6-1 to TRBJ1-6; D is undetermined. The CDR3 is 15 amino acids. Deletions cut 0 bases from V and 10 bases from J, with 13 bases between. Looked up from germline, CDR1 is MNHNS and CDR2 is SASEGT.